This T cell receptor beta chain was identified during a study of Graves' ophthalmopathy and Graves' hyperthyroidism. Comment on this clonotype: Its antigen is not known. The junction does not match germline at one end; this may be a read error.

The study, taken as a whole, reports: Blood also contained most of the expanded thyroid clonotypes above 0.001 frequency. Stable hyperthyroidism and ophthalmopathy were told apart by a 13-signature model, which achieved 85% to 90% sensitivity and nearly 84% specificity.

CDR3 length: 16 amino acids. Germline CDR1 is ENHRY and CDR2 is SYGVKD. Amplification of TCR beta CDR3 regions used RNA transcripts. First-round RT-PCR with HTBI primers preceded a second-round multiplex PCR. TCRdb passed the multiplex PCR reads through MiXCR, listing each CDR3 protein once. The table records about 700,000 distinct CDR3 sequences, 40% of them present only once. Source material: peripheral blood. The chain has TRBV10-3 and TRBJ1-2; no firm D call. This sequence originates from an adult man with Graves' ophthalmopathy. The CDR3: CASSVEPERLNYGYTF. The CDR3 nucleotides are TGTGCCAGCAGTGTCGAACCAGAGCGACTTAACTATGGCTACACCTTC.